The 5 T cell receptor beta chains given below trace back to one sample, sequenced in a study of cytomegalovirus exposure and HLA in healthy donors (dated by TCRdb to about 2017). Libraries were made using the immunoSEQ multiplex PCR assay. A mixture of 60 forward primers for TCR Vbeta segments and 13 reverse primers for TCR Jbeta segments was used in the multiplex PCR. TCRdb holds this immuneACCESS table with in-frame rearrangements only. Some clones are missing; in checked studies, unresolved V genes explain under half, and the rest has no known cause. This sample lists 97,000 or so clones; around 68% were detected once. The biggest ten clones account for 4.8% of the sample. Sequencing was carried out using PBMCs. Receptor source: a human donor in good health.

This CDR3 is CASSLGGYPNEKLFF. DNA of the CDR3: TGTGCCAGCAGCTTAGGCGGTTATCCCAATGAAAAACTGTTTTTT. The rearrangement links TRBV7-9 to TRBJ1-4; D gene ambiguous. V lost 1 base and J lost 5, with 11 bases in between. The CDR3 sequence is 15 residues long. The V gene's germline CDR1 is SEHNR and CDR2 FQNEAQ (reference sequence).

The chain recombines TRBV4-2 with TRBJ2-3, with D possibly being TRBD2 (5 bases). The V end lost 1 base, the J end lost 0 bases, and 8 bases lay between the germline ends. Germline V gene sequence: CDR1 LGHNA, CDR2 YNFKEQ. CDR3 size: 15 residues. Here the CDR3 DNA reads TGTGCCAGCAGCCAAGGGGGAGCTAGCACAGATACGCAGTATTTT. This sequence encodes CASSQGGASTDTQYF.

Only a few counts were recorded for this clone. CDR3 residues: CASSTTLYEQYF. As DNA, the CDR3 is TGTGCCAGCAGCACGACTTTATACGAGCAGTACTTC. The V and J genes are TRBV5-6 and TRBJ2-7, with D unresolved. CDR1 SGHDT and CDR2 YYEEEE come from the germline V gene. CDR3 length: 12 residues. Trimming removed 4 bases from V and 4 bases from J, with 9 bases in between. Drawing the rest from reference TRBV5-6 and TRBJ2-7, the complete variable domain is DAGVTQSPTHLIKTRGQQVTLRCSPKSGHDTVSWYQQALGQGPQFIFQYYEEEERQRGNFPDRFSGHQFPNYSSELNVNALLLGDSALYLCASSTTLYEQYFGPGTRLTVT.

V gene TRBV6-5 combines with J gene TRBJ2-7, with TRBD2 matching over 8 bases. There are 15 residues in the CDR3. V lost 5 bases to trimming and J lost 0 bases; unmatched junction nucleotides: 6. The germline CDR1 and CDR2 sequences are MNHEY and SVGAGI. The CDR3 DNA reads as TGTGCCAGCAGTGCCACTAGCGGTGGCTCCTACGAGCAGTACTTC. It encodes CASSATSGGSYEQYF.

The CDR3 nucleotides are TGTGCCAGCAGCTTAGTAGTAGGCGGGACAGGGGCTGATACGCAGTATTTT. Its translation: CASSLVVGGTGADTQYF. This chain links TRBV7-9 with TRBJ2-3, with TRBD1 matching over 10 bases. This CDR3 contains 17 residues. Trimming cost V 1 base and J 6 bases; bases outside gene matches: 10. In germline, CDR1 is SEHNR, CDR2 FQNEAQ (reference sequence).